These 19 T cell receptor beta chains were all obtained from the same sample, sequenced in a study of memory CD4+ T cells and cytomegalovirus serostatus. Single viable CD3+CD4+CD8-CD45RO+ cells were sorted as the memory CD4+ T cells. Clones were read by immunoSEQ multiplex PCR, and TCRdb kept only the in-frame ones, dropping some. The table lists around 45,000 clones, over 75% of them singletons, with 0.61% in the top ten. Sequences were obtained from memory CD4+ T cells from blood. These receptors came from an adult in good health and CMV-seronegative.

CDR3 DNA: TGTGCCAGCAGCGTAGGTATAGGGTTGAACACTGAAGCTTTCTTT. It specifies CASSVGIGLNTEAFF. The V gene is TRBV9, the J gene TRBJ1-1; no firm D call. CDR1 SGDLS and CDR2 YYNGEE come from the germline V gene. V lost 0 bases to trimming and J lost 0 bases, with 9 bases between them. The CDR3 loop spans 15 amino acids.

The chain recombines TRBV5-4 with TRBJ2-3, with 10 bases aligning to TRBD2. CDR3 length: 17 amino acids. J gave up 2 bases and V 5 bases, and 11 bases lay outside the gene matches. CDR1 SGHNT and CDR2 YYREEE come from the germline V gene (reference sequence). Written as DNA, the CDR3 is TGTGCCAGCAGAATAGCGGGGGGTGACGCCTTCACAGATACGCAGTATTTT. Translation: CASRIAGGDAFTDTQYF.

This chain uses TRBV4-2 with TRBJ2-3; TRBD2 aligns across 9 bases. In germline, CDR1 is LGHNA, CDR2 YNFKEQ. The CDR3 covers 16 residues. Losses at the gene ends were 4 bases for V and 6 bases for J; bases not matched to a gene: 11. This CDR3 reads CASSPGAAGGPDTQYF. In nucleotides, the CDR3 is TGTGCCAGCAGCCCGGGAGCGGCGGGGGGGCCTGATACGCAGTATTTT.

The chain carries TRBV7-2 and TRBJ1-1; D uncertain. Germline V gene sequence: CDR1 SGHTA, CDR2 FQGNSA. Trimming took off 3 bases at V and 0 bases at J, with 2 bases between the two ends. This CDR3 has 12 residues. The CDR3 sequence is CASSFMNTEAFF. CDR3 in DNA: TGTGCCAGCAGCTTTATGAACACTGAAGCTTTCTTT.

The genes are TRBV5-1 and TRBJ1-2; no reliable D call. Germline lookup yields CDR1 SGHRS and CDR2 YFSETQ. The CDR3 is 14 amino acids. Trimming left V 0 bases short and J 1 base short, with 7 bases between. The CDR3 protein is CASSLEQVNYGYTF. The CDR3 DNA sequence: TGCGCCAGCAGCTTGGAGCAGGTTAACTATGGCTACACCTTC.

The chain links TRBV4-2 to TRBJ2-3, with TRBD2 matching 8 bases. CDR3 length: 15 residues. CDR1 and CDR2 from the germline V gene are LGHNA and YNFKEQ. J gave up 3 bases and V 3 bases, and 5 bases lay outside the gene matches. CDR3 amino acids: CASSQRGAVTDTQYF. For the CDR3, the DNA is TGTGCCAGCAGCCAGCGGGGGGCCGTTACAGATACGCAGTATTTT.

The rearrangement uses TRBV7-2 and TRBJ2-7; 8 nucleotides line up with TRBD2. Germline V CDR1 and CDR2: SGHTA, FQGNSA. The CDR3 has 15 amino acids. V gave up 5 bases and J gave up 4 bases; unmatched junction bases: 10. The CDR3, as DNA: TGTGCCAGCAGCCGCGGGGGGCTCGAAGGTTACGAGCAGTACTTC. This translates into CASSRGGLEGYEQYF.

The V call is TRBV5-8, the J call TRBJ1-5; D not certain. The CDR3 has 13 amino acids. Germline CDR1 and CDR2: SGHTS and YDEGEE. V lost 3 bases to trimming and J lost 6 bases, with 10 bases between them. CDR3: CASSSPGFQPQHF. CDR3 bases: TGTGCCAGCAGCTCGCCCGGCTTTCAGCCCCAGCATTTT.

The rearrangement links TRBV7-2 to TRBJ1-1, with D unclear. Germline V gene data show CDR1 as SGHTA and CDR2 as FQGNSA. The CDR3 loop spans 16 amino acids. Trimming cost V 1 base and J 6 bases, with 18 bases left between them. The CDR3 is CASSLGGFRVSPEAFF. The DNA for the CDR3 is TGTGCCAGCAGCTTAGGAGGGTTTAGAGTTTCCCCTGAAGCTTTCTTT.

This clone was detected only once. V gene TRBV6-5 combines with J gene TRBJ1-4; D call uncertain. Germline CDR1 MNHEY, CDR2 SVGAGI. This CDR3 is 12 amino acids long. V lost 6 bases and J lost 7, with 9 bases in between. The CDR3: CASSQKVEKLFF. CDR3 DNA: TGTGCCAGCAGCCAAAAAGTTGAAAAACTGTTTTTT.

The chain is built from TRBV7-9 and TRBJ2-3; 9 bases line up with TRBD1. The CDR3 is 18 amino acids. Germline V gene lookup returns CDR1 SEHNR and CDR2 FQNEAQ (reference sequence). The J segment lost 0 bases and the V segment lost 4 bases, leaving 11 bases of the junction unmatched. Here the CDR3 reads CASSYPNTGGRSTDTQYF. The CDR3 nucleotides read TGTGCCAGCAGCTACCCTAATACAGGGGGCAGGAGCACAGATACGCAGTATTTT. The variable domain in full, completed from reference TRBV7-9 and TRBJ2-3, reads DTGVSQNPRHKITKRGQNVTFRCDPISEHNRLYWYRQTLGQGPEFLTYFQNEAQLEKSRLLSDRFSAERPKGSFSTLEIQRTEQGDSAMYLCASSYPNTGGRSTDTQYFGPGTRLTVL.

As DNA, the CDR3 is TGTGCCAGCAGCGTAGGGTCAGGCTCCTACGAGCAGTACTTC. It specifies CASSVGSGSYEQYF. The genes are TRBV9 and TRBJ2-7, with D hard to call. Looked up from germline, CDR1 is SGDLS and CDR2 is YYNGEE. Between the trimmed V and J ends, which lost 0 bases and 0 bases, there was a span of 7 bases. The CDR3 spans 14 residues.

The V gene is TRBV5-6, the J gene TRBJ1-6; D unresolved. The CDR3 loop spans 16 amino acids. The germline V gene encodes CDR1 SGHDT and CDR2 YYEEEE. V shed 2 bases and J shed 7 bases, with 16 bases lying between them. CDR3 coding DNA: TGTGCCAGCAGCTTTAAGATAAACAGTGTAAATTCACCCCTCCACTTT. It yields the protein CASSFKINSVNSPLHF.

This clone was detected only once. This chain connects TRBV10-3 to TRBJ2-2, with D possibly being TRBD1 or TRBD2 (5 bases each). The V gene lost 7 bases and the J gene lost 4 bases, with 19 bases spanning the gap. The CDR3 has 16 amino acids. Per the germline V gene, CDR1 is ENHRY and CDR2 is SYGVKD. The CDR3 nucleotides are TGTGCCATCACTAAAACCCCGGGGCTGGCCACCGGGGAGCTGTTTTTT. The encoded protein is CAITKTPGLATGELFF.

This clone has just a few counts. The J gene is TRBJ1-2, the V gene TRBV18; 11 bases fit TRBD1. Germline V gives CDR1 KGHSH, CDR2 LQKENI. The CDR3 is 12 amino acids. Trimming took 8 bases from V and 6 from J; bases not matched to a gene: 2. Here the CDR3 reads CASADRGHGYTF. The CDR3 nucleotides are TGTGCCAGCGCGGACAGGGGGCATGGCTACACCTTC.

The rearrangement links TRBV19 to TRBJ2-5; 8 positions agree with TRBD2. The CDR3 runs to 17 residues. Germline V gives CDR1 LNHDA, CDR2 SQIVND (reference sequence). Germline trimming cut 4 bases from V and 5 bases from J; bases unmatched to any gene: 15. Here the CDR3 reads CASSRIHTSGGGETQYF. In nucleotides, the CDR3 is TGTGCCAGTAGTAGAATACACACTAGCGGCGGAGGGGAGACCCAGTACTTC. Full variable domain (rest looked up from reference TRBV19 and TRBJ2-5): DGGITQSPKYLFRKEGQNVTLSCEQNLNHDAMYWYRQDPGQGLRLIYYSQIVNDFQKGDIAEGYSVSREKKESFPLTVTSAQKNPTAFYLCASSRIHTSGGGETQYFGPGTRLLVL.

The chain joins TRBV6-5 to TRBJ2-3; no firm D call. The CDR3 has 12 amino acids. Germline assignment: CDR1 MNHEY and CDR2 SVGAGI. V dropped 7 bases and J dropped 10 bases, with 15 bases sitting between them. This CDR3 reads CASTQAYGPQYF. DNA for the CDR3: TGTGCCAGCACCCAGGCCTACGGTCCGCAGTATTTT.

This chain connects TRBV2 to TRBJ1-2; D is perhaps TRBD1 (5 bases). The CDR3 totals 12 residues. The germline V and J ends were trimmed by 6 bases and 2 bases, with 7 bases remaining between them. CDR1 and CDR2 (germline): SNHLY, FYNNEI. The CDR3 here is CASRGLNYGYTF. In DNA form, the CDR3 reads TGTGCCAGCAGGGGGCTCAACTATGGCTACACCTTC.

This chain uses TRBV15 with TRBJ1-4; D not resolved. The CDR3 covers 16 residues. The V and J ends lost 1 base and 5 bases respectively, with 14 bases between them. Per the germline V gene, CDR1 is LNHNV and CDR2 is YYDKDF (reference sequence). In DNA, the CDR3 is TGTGCCACCAGCAGAGGCGGACTCACCCTGAATGAAAAACTGTTTTTT. Translated, it gives CATSRGGLTLNEKLFF. Supplemented by reference TRBV15 and TRBJ1-4, the full variable domain reads DAMVIQNPRYQVTQFGKPVTLSCSQTLNHNVMYWYQQKSSQAPKLLFHYYDKDFNNEADTPDNFQSRRPNTSFCFLDIRSPGLGDTAMYLCATSRGGLTLNEKLFFGSGTQLSVL.